The rows below give T cell receptor beta chains drawn from one sample of a study of T cells in Graves' hyperthyroidism and ophthalmopathy. TCRdb reprocessed the multiplex PCR reads via MiXCR and lists one record per CDR3 protein. The sample consists of about 610,000 distinct CDR3 sequences, more than 15% of them appearing once. Source material: blood. The receptors come from a woman aged 40 to 50 with Graves' ophthalmopathy. Both conserved end residues are part of each CDR3. The D gene is left open where the match is weak. Size values are once, few and many counts, or a class for expanded clones, and some rows have none.

TGTGCCAGCAGCGGCGGGGGTGAGGGGACTGAAGCTTTCTTT	CASSGGGEGTEAFF	NA	TRBV7-9	TRBJ1-1	NA
TGTGCCAGCAGTTCAACGCCTGAGGTCGAACTGTTTTTT	CASSSTPEVELFF	NA	TRBV28	TRBJ1-4	many
TGTGCCAGCAGGCCCTCCCCAGGGTACACAGATACGCAGTATTTT	CASRPSPGYTDTQYF	NA	TRBV28	TRBJ2-3	many
TGTGCCATCAGCGGGGGGCCTCCCCGGGAGACCCAGTACTTC	CAISGGPPRETQYF	NA	TRBV10-3	TRBJ2-5	NA
TGCGCCAGCAGCACCGGACAGGGAGAGACCCAGTACTTC	CASSTGQGETQYF	TRBD1	TRBV5-1	TRBJ2-5	many
TGCAGTGCCACACCCGGGGGAGGGTGGGGCACTAATGAAAAACTGTTTTTT	CSATPGGGWGTNEKLFF	NA	TRBV20-1	TRBJ1-4	NA
TGTGCCAGCAGTGAAAAATACGGGAGCAATCAGCCCCAGCATTTT	CASSEKYGSNQPQHF	NA	TRBV2	TRBJ1-5	many
TGCGCCAGCAGCCAACCGGGACAGAGATTCCTTAATGGCTACACCTTC	CASSQPGQRFLNGYTF	TRBD1	TRBV4-1	TRBJ1-2	few
TGTGCCAGCAGCGTAAAGGGGGATTCACCCCTCCACTTT	CASSVKGDSPLHF	NA	TRBV9	TRBJ1-6	many
TGTGCCAGCACCTGGAGCTCCTACGAGCAGTACTTC	CASTWSSYEQYF	NA	TRBV6-1	TRBJ2-7	few
TGTGCCAGCACTATTATGAGGGGGGACAGGTCTAGCACAGATACGCAGTATTTT	CASTIMRGDRSSTDTQYF	TRBD1	TRBV28	TRBJ2-3	many
TGTGCCAGCAGCCCCCACACGTCGGGGGCATATGGCTACACCTTC	CASSPHTSGAYGYTF	NA	TRBV28	TRBJ1-2	NA
TGTGCCAGCAGTTTGGGACAGGTGGGAGAGACCCAGTACTTC	CASSLGQVGETQYF	TRBD1	TRBV12-3/TRBV12-4	TRBJ2-5	few
TGTGCCAGCAGCTTGGCTCCAGTATCTAGCGGGAGGGCCACAGATACGCAGTATTTT	CASSLAPVSSGRATDTQYF	TRBD2	TRBV11-3	TRBJ2-3	NA
TGTGCCAGCGGGGTAGCTAACTATGGCTACACCTTC	CASGVANYGYTF	NA	TRBV6-1	TRBJ1-2	NA
TGTGCCAGCAGCCTCCGGAACAGGGCCCCAATTAAAGAGACCCAGTACTTC	CASSLRNRAPIKETQYF	NA	TRBV2	TRBJ2-5	many
TGTGCCAGCAGCCAAGATCCCCCGGGGCTAGACGACACTGAAGCTTTCTTT	CASSQDPPGLDDTEAFF	NA	TRBV4-2	TRBJ1-1	NA
TGTGCCAGCTCACCACCGCCCCGGGATACGCAGTATTTT	CASSPPPRDTQYF	NA	TRBV18	TRBJ2-3	many
TGTGCCAGCAGCTTAGTGTCCGGGGGCTACACCTTC	CASSLVSGGYTF	NA	TRBV7-8	TRBJ1-2	many
TGTGCCAGCAGTACCGGGACTAGCGGAAACTATCGGGAGACCCAGTACTTC	CASSTGTSGNYRETQYF	TRBD2	TRBV6-1	TRBJ2-5	many
TGTGCCAGCACCCCAGGGGGATGGGGTCAGCCCCAGCATTTT	CASTPGGWGQPQHF	TRBD1	TRBV28	TRBJ1-5	few
TGCAGTGCTAGAAAAGGGACAGGGGGTCGGACGGCTGAAGCTTTCTTT	CSARKGTGGRTAEAFF	TRBD1	TRBV20-1	TRBJ1-1	NA
TGTGCCAGCAACGCCTCCCCCGGGGAGCTGTTTTTT	CASNASPGELFF	NA	TRBV7-8	TRBJ2-2	NA
TGTGCCAGCAGTTTAAGGGCGGGATGGGGACTAGCGGGTTCCTACGAGCAGTACTTC	CASSLRAGWGLAGSYEQYF	TRBD2	TRBV28	TRBJ2-7	many
TGTGCCAGCAGAAAGACAGGGGCTAACACTGAAGCTTTCTTT	CASRKTGANTEAFF	TRBD1	TRBV6-1	TRBJ1-1	NA
TGTGCCAGCAGTGACACGGCTGTGAGCGATACGCAGTATTTT	CASSDTAVSDTQYF	NA	TRBV6-4	TRBJ2-3	many
TGTGCCAGCAGCTTAAGGTACGGGACAGACTACGAGCAGTACTTC	CASSLRYGTDYEQYF	TRBD1	TRBV11-2	TRBJ2-7	many
TGTGCCAGCAGTCCTCGGGGGTCCTGGATGAACACTGAAGCTTTCTTT	CASSPRGSWMNTEAFF	NA	TRBV28	TRBJ1-1	NA
TGTGCCAGCAGGAAAGCGGGGTGGGTCACAGATACGCAGTATTTT	CASRKAGWVTDTQYF	TRBD2	TRBV7-9	TRBJ2-3	many
TGTGCCAGCAGCCAAGATATAAGGTTGTACGAGCAGTACTTC	CASSQDIRLYEQYF	NA	TRBV4-2	TRBJ2-7	NA